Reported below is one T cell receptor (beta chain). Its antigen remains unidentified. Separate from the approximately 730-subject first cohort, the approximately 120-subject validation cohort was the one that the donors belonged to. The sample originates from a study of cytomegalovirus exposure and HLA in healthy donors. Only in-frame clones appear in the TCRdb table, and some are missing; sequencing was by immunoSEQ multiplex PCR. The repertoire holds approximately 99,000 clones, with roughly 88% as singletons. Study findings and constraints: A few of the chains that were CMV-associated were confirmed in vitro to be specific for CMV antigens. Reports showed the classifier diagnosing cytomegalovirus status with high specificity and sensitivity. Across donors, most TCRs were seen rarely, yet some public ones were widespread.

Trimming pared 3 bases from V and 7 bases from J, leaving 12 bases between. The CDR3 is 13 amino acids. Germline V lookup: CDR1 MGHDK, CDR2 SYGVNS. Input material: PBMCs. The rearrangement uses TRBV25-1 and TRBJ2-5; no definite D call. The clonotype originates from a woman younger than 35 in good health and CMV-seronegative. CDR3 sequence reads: CASSDDPRGTQYF. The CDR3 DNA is TGTGCCAGCAGTGACGACCCAAGAGGGACCCAGTACTTC.